These 2 T cell receptor beta chains were sequenced from one sample in a study of blood T cell repertoires in COVID-19. Repertoires were generated with immunoSEQ multiplex PCR, while TCRdb's copy carries only in-frame clones and drops some. Of about 220,000 clones in the sample, 75% to 85% were seen once. Sequencing was done on a sample of peripheral blood. Receptors were obtained from a human donor in a cohort sampled during active COVID-19.

V is TRBV3-1 (or the pseudogene TRBV3-2) and J is TRBJ1-2, with TRBD1 matching over 7 bases. The J segment lost 0 bases and the V segment lost 1 base, leaving 5 bases of the junction unmatched. The CDR3 has 16 amino acids. CDR1 is LGHDT and CDR2 is YNNKEL in the germline V gene (reference sequence). Here the CDR3 reads CASSQGTGKANYGYTF. The CDR3 nucleotides are TGTGCCAGCAGCCAAGGGACAGGCAAAGCTAACTATGGCTACACCTTC.

The chain uses TRBV7-8 and TRBJ1-5; 9 nucleotides line up with TRBD1. This CDR3 contains 15 residues. Germline assignment: CDR1 SGHVS and CDR2 FQNEAQ. Losses at the gene ends were 5 bases for V and 1 base for J; bases not matched to a gene: 3. CDR3 sequence: CASSLGQGSNQPQHF. In DNA form, the CDR3 reads TGTGCCAGCAGCCTCGGACAGGGGAGCAATCAGCCCCAGCATTTT. Together with reference TRBV7-8 and TRBJ1-5, the CDR3 gives the full variable domain: GAGVSQSPRYKVAKRGQDVALRCDPISGHVSLFWYQQALGQGPEFLTYFQNEAQLDKSGLPSDRFFAERPEGSVSTLKIQRTQQEDSAVYLCASSLGQGSNQPQHFGDGTRLSIL.